This note documents a single TCR beta chain sequence. No antigen is known for it. The data are from a study of identical twins. Each donor was a healthy Caucasian. Unique molecular identifiers were present on the cDNA, which also gained a universal primer site by template switching. MiXCR, run by TCRdb on the 5' RACE reads, gives a single entry per CDR3 protein. The top ten hold 6% to 9% of the sample, which has approximately 350,000 distinct CDR3 sequences, around 12% seen once. The CDR3 has 14 amino acids. CDR1 is SGHTA and CDR2 is FQGNSA in the germline V gene. V lost 0 bases and J 4 bases, leaving 7 bases between the germline ends. Study-wide points: Models underestimated how often monozygotic twins shared out-of-frame TCR alpha.

The sample was also linked to a second study, of yellow fever vaccine responses in identical twins.

The TCR originated in a woman aged 18-29 years in good health. The J gene is TRBJ1-5, the V gene TRBV7-2; D not certain. The sample was CD8+ T cells sorted from blood. The CDR3 loop is CASSLARLNQPQHF. The CDR3 DNA reads TGTGCCAGCAGCTTAGCGCGCCTAAATCAGCCCCAGCATTTT.